These T cell receptor beta chains were read from a single sample in a study of cytomegalovirus exposure and HLA in healthy donors. Clones were read by immunoSEQ multiplex PCR, and TCRdb kept only the in-frame ones, dropping some. The data hold some 150,000 clones, with 8.9% observed a single time. Sequencing input: PBMCs. These receptor sequences come from a woman aged 40 to 50 in good health and CMV-seropositive. The conserved cysteine and the conserved F or W are not part of the CDR3 here. The order of the fields is CDR3 length, J gene, D gene, V gene, CDR3 protein. D genes are given only for firm matches.

length: 11; J: TRBJ1-2; D: NA; V: TRBV9; CDR3: ASSVGQFDGYT
length: 14; J: TRBJ1-5; D: NA; V: TRBV6-1; CDR3: ASSEVTGSTHQPQH
length: 10; J: TRBJ2-5; D: TRBD1; V: TRBV7-2; CDR3: ASGQGQETQY
length: 12; J: TRBJ2-7; D: NA; V: TRBV6-5; CDR3: ASSYGGGSREQY
length: 13; J: TRBJ1-4; D: TRBD1; V: TRBV7-8; CDR3: ASSTIDRGDEKLF
length: 13; J: TRBJ2-3; D: NA; V: TRBV19; CDR3: ASSNKGASTDTQY
length: 16; J: TRBJ2-3; D: TRBD2; V: TRBV14; CDR3: ASSQPKTSGGFTDTQY
length: 13; J: TRBJ1-6; D: NA; V: TRBV25-1; CDR3: ASSGPGGLESPLH
length: 12; J: TRBJ1-1; D: TRBD1; V: TRBV6-1; CDR3: ASSGRQGQIEAF
length: 12; J: TRBJ2-2; D: NA; V: TRBV4-3; CDR3: ASSQDSGTGELF